A selection of T cell receptor beta chains follows, all from one sample in a study of tumor and adjacent non-tumor tissue in lung cancer. TCRdb re-called the multiplex PCR reads with MiXCR, one entry per CDR3 protein. The sample has about 100,000 distinct CDR3 sequences; over 55% are singletons. Sequences were obtained from distant non-tumor lung tissue. The receptors here all came from a man aged 25-40 years with non-small cell lung cancer. The CDR3 runs from the conserved cysteine through the conserved F or W. Fields, in order: clone size, D gene, J gene, V gene, CDR3 DNA, CDR3 protein. D genes are given only for firm matches. Only some rows state a clone size, as once, few, many or a class for expanded clones.

- - TRBJ2-7 TRBV20-1 TGCAGTGCTAGCGACAGTTTGTATGAGCAGTACTTC CSASDSLYEQYF
- - TRBJ2-7 TRBV29-1 TGCAGCGTTGTAGAGGGATTGGGGGACGAGCAATACTTC CSVVEGLGDEQYF
- - TRBJ2-3 TRBV6-5 TGTGCAAGCAGCCTCAGGGGACCAGATACGCAGTTTTTT CASSLRGPDTQFF
- - TRBJ2-5 TRBV5-1 TGCGCCAGCAGCTTGTCCCCCGACCATCAAGAGACCCAGTACTTC CASSLSPDHQETQYF
- - TRBJ1-5 TRBV20-1 TGCAGTACGGTAGGTGGACTAGTTCTAGATACGCAGCATTTT CSTVGGLVLDTQHF
- TRBD1 TRBJ2-7 TRBV20-1 TGCAGTGTTATAGACAGGGGGCTAGGTGAGCAGTACTTC CSVIDRGLGEQYF
- TRBD1 TRBJ2-5 TRBV11-2 TGTGCCAGCAGCCCAGTGGGGGACAGGGTGGTCCGAGAGACCCAGTACTTC CASSPVGDRVVRETQYF
- TRBD1 TRBJ2-3 TRBV11-2 TGTGCCAGTAGCTTTCGACAGGGCACAGATACACAGTATTTT CASSFRQGTDTQYF
- - TRBJ2-1 TRBV11-2 TGTGCCAGCAGCAAAAAAGTCCATAGGGGTGAGCAGTTCTTC CASSKKVHRGEQFF
- - TRBJ2-1 TRBV12-3/TRBV12-4 TGTACCAGCAGTTTACCAGAGGGCCCTACCTACAATGAGCAGTTCTTC CTSSLPEGPTYNEQFF
- - TRBJ1-2 TRBV11-2 TGTGCCATCAGCGAGCGGGCGGCAGGGCTTGACTATGGCTACACCTTC CAISERAAGLDYGYTF
- - TRBJ2-4 TRBV11-2 TGTGCCAGCGCCTACGGGGGGCGAGGAAACATTCAGTATTTC CASAYGGRGNIQYF
few - TRBJ1-1 TRBV29-1 TGCAGCGTTCGGTCGGGGGGAGGAACTGAAGCTTTCTTT CSVRSGGGTEAFF
many TRBD2 TRBJ2-1 TRBV4-1 TGCGCCAGCAGTCGGTCATTCCTAGCGGGAGAGGGACACAATGAGCAGTTCTTC CASSRSFLAGEGHNEQFF
once - TRBJ1-3 TRBV20-1 TGCAGTGCTAGAACCCAGGGGCTAGACGGAGATACCATATATTTT CSARTQGLDGDTIYF
many TRBD2 TRBJ2-3 TRBV11-2 TGTGCCAGCAGCTTAGGAGGGGACCGCAGCGGGAGATTGGAGGGCACAGATACGCAGTATTTT CASSLGGDRSGRLEGTDTQYF
few - TRBJ2-5 TRBV13 TGTGCCAGCAGCGCGTGGACGGGGAAAGAGACCCAGTACTTC CASSAWTGKETQYF
- - TRBJ2-7 TRBV11-3 TGCGCCAGCAGCCGAGGTTCGGGGCACTCCTACGAGCAGCACTTC CASSRGSGHSYEQHF
- - TRBJ1-2 TRBV6-2/TRBV6-3 TGTGCCAGCACCGTAGGCGGGTCAGGGGCTAACTATGGCCACACCTTC CASTVGGSGANYGHTF
- - TRBJ2-3 TRBV20-1 TGCAGTGTTAGTTCTGTTAAGGCTGTTAATACGCAGTATTTT CSVSSVKAVNTQYF
- TRBD1 TRBJ2-7 TRBV5-4 TGTGCTAGCAGCCGAGACAGGGTGAGCATCAGGGAGCAGTACTTC CASSRDRVSIREQYF
once TRBD2 TRBJ2-3 TRBV24-1 TGTGCCACCAGAGGGACTAGCGGCCCCACAGATACGCAGTATTTT CATRGTSGPTDTQYF
many TRBD1 TRBJ2-5 TRBV20-1 TGCAGTGCCGAGGGGACAGGGACTGTAGAGACCCAGTACTTC CSAEGTGTVETQYF
many TRBD2 TRBJ2-5 TRBV24-1 TGTGCCACCAGTGATCCCGGGACTAGCGGGAAGGAGACCCAGTACTTC CATSDPGTSGKETQYF
- - TRBJ2-7 TRBV20-1 TGCAGTGTCAGACGGCAGGGGGACTACGAACAGTACTTC CSVRRQGDYEQYF